Detailed here is one TCR beta chain. Random hexamers were used to reverse transcribe the RNA input (about 0.5 to 1 ug). The amplification used immunoSEQ multiplex PCR on TCR beta CDR3; it spanned 54 Vbeta and 13 Jbeta. A single record per CDR3 protein comes from TCRdb applying MiXCR to the immunoSEQ multiplex PCR reads. The table lists roughly 120,000 distinct CDR3 sequences, approximately 96% of them singletons. The data stem from a study of CD8 T cells in Susac syndrome. The T cells that were sequenced for TCR beta were CD8+ and CD4+ cells from blood. Healthy donors acted as controls, with matching for age and sex. Through negative isolation, CD4+ and CD8+ T cells were obtained, while TEMRA cells were enriched using FACS. This CDR3 contains 14 residues. From germline, CDR1 is ENHRY and CDR2 SYGVKD. The ends lost 0 bases at V and 7 bases at J; junction bases unmatched: 5.

The sequence was obtained from a human donor in good health. Sequencing was performed on CD4+ T cells from PBMCs. This chain links TRBV10-3 with TRBJ1-2; TRBD1 aligns across 7 bases. CDR3 sequence (DNA): TGTGCCATCAGTGAGTCTACGACAGGGTTTGGCTACACCTTC. It codes for CAISESTTGFGYTF.